Detailed here is one TCR beta chain. Its antigen remains unidentified. The CDR3 has 15 amino acids. The germline V and J ends were trimmed by 1 base and 2 bases, with 13 bases remaining between them. Germline V lookup: CDR1 SGHRS, CDR2 YFSETQ. This sample stems from a study of graft-versus-host responses after intestinal transplantation. Only in-frame clones appear in the TCRdb table, and some are missing; sequencing was by immunoSEQ multiplex PCR. The table lists tens of thousands of clones, around 96% of them singletons, with 0.53% in the top ten. The source material was unstimulated CD8+ T cells sorted from spleen or lymph node cells, sampled before intestinal transplant. The chain links TRBV5-1 to TRBJ2-7; no firm D call. This clonotype was sampled from a human donor who received an intestinal transplant. The CDR3 sequence is CASSLWFSDAYEQYF. CDR3 in DNA: TGCGCCAGCAGCTTGTGGTTTTCGGACGCCTACGAGCAGTACTTC. The full variable domain, completed using reference TRBV5-1 and TRBJ2-7, is KAGVTQTPRYLIKTRGQQVTLSCSPISGHRSVSWYQQTPGQGLQFLFEYFSETQRNKGNFPGRFSGRQFSNSRSEMNVSTLELGDSALYLCASSLWFSDAYEQYFGPGTRLTVT.